This record concerns one T cell receptor (beta chain) sequence. Its antigen is still unknown. TCRdb keeps only in-frame clones here, not all; method: immunoSEQ multiplex PCR. The table lists 160,000 or so clones, 80% to 90% of them singletons. The CDR3 consists of 14 residues. Germline CDR1 SGHTA, CDR2 FQGNSA. Trimming cost V 1 base and J 0 bases, with 7 bases left between them. The sample originates from a study of T cell responses to AZD1222 COVID-19 vaccine. Notes on the study in general: Rises in breadth and depth of Spike-specific TCRs came after two AZD1222 doses. Targets within unmutated variant regions were reportedly found for nearly half of spike-specific TCRs. There were mostly white British donors and more females than males, and clonal diversity was possibly underestimated.

This clonotype was sampled from an adult who received the AZD1222 COVID-19 vaccine. Sample: peripheral blood, taken 28 days after the second AZD1222 dose. The chain has TRBV7-2 and TRBJ2-7; D not certain. CDR3 residues: CASSLVRFSYEQYF. For the CDR3, the DNA is TGTGCCAGCAGCTTAGTCCGGTTCTCCTACGAGCAGTACTTC.